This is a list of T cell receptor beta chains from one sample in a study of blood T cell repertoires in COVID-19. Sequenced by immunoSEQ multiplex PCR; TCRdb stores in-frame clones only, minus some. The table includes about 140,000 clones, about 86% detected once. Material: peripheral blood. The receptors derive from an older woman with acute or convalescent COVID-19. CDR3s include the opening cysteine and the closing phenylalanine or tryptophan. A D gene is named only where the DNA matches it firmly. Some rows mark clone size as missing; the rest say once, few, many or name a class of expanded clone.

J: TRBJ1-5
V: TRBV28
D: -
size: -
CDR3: CASSLTSGYQPQHF
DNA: TGTGCCAGCAGTTTAACCTCGGGTTATCAGCCCCAGCATTTT

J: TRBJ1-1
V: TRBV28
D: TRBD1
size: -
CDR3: CASIRSQGDTEAFF
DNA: TGTGCCAGCATCCGATCCCAGGGGGACACTGAAGCTTTCTTT

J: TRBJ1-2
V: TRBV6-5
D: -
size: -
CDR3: CASSPGVGYTF
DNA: TGTGCCAGCAGCCCAGGGGTCGGCTACACCTTC

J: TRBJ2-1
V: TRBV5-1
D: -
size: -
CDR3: CASSLAEVQLSYNEQFF
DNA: TGCGCCAGCAGCTTGGCTGAGGTTCAGCTCTCCTACAATGAGCAGTTCTTC

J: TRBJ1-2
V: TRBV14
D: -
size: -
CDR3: CASSSLAVRTSHGYTF
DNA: TGTGCCAGCAGCTCCCTAGCGGTCAGAACCAGCCATGGCTACACCTTC

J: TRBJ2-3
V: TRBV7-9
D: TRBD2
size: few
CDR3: CASSPMPGLAGGPDTQYF
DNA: TGTGCCAGCAGCCCGATGCCCGGACTAGCGGGAGGACCAGATACGCAGTATTTT

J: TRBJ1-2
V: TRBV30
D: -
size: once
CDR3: CAWSTVLFQGNGYTF
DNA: TGTGCCTGGAGTACCGTCCTGTTTCAGGGCAATGGCTACACCTTC

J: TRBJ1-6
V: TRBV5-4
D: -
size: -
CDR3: CASQQGPASPLHF
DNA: TGTGCCAGCCAACAGGGACCAGCTTCACCCCTCCACTTT

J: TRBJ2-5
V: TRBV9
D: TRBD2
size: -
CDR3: CASSVGGRVRYQETQYF
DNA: TGTGCCAGCAGCGTAGGCGGGAGGGTCCGGTACCAAGAGACCCAGTACTTC

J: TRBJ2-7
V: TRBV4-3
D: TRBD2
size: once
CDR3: CASSRRAGGPGEQYF
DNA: TGCGCCAGCAGCCGCAGAGCGGGAGGGCCGGGCGAGCAGTACTTC

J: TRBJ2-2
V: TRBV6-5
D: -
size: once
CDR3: CASSYLDTGELFF
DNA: TGTGCCAGCAGTTACTTAGACACCGGGGAGCTGTTTTTT

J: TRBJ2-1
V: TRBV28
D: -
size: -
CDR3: CASSPRYNEQFF
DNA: TGTGCCAGCAGTCCGAGGTACAATGAGCAGTTCTTC

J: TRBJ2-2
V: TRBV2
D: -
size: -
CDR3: CASGVGNTGELFF
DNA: TGTGCCTCCGGGGTTGGGAACACCGGGGAGCTGTTTTTT

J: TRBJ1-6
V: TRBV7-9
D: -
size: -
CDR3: CASSPQGPLPNSPLHF
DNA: TGTGCCAGCAGCCCGCAGGGTCCCCTGCCTAATTCACCCCTCCACTTT

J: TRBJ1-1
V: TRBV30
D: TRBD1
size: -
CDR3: CACQTGVRYRRTEAFF
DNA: TGTGCCTGCCAGACAGGGGTAAGATACAGGCGCACTGAAGCTTTCTTT

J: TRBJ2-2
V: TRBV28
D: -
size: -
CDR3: CASSLVGGAQGILGDTGELFF
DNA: TGTGCCAGCAGTTTAGTTGGGGGCGCACAGGGAATACTGGGAGACACCGGGGAGCTGTTTTTT

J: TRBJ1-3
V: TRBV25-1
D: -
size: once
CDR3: CASSKQGFAGNTIYF
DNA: TGTGCCAGCAGCAAACAGGGATTTGCGGGAAACACCATATATTTT

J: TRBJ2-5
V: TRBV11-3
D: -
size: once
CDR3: CASSFASGLQETQYF
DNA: TGTGCCAGCAGCTTCGCTTCGGGACTTCAAGAGACCCAGTACTTC

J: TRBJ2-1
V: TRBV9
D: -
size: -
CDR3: CASRRGNEQFF
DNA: TGTGCCAGCAGAAGGGGGAATGAGCAGTTCTTC

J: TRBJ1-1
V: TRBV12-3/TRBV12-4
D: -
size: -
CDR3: CASSFVNTEAFF
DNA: TGTGCCAGCAGTTTCGTGAACACTGAAGCTTTCTTT

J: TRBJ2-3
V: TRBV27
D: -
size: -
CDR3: CASTGSTDTQYF
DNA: TGTGCCAGCACAGGGAGCACAGATACGCAGTATTTT

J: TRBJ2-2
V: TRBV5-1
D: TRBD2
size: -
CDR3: CASSYPGLAASPNTGELFF
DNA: TGCGCCAGCAGCTACCCGGGACTAGCGGCTAGCCCGAACACCGGGGAGCTGTTTTTT

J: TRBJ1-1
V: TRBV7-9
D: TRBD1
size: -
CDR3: CASSFTTGTLNTEAFF
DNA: TGTGCCAGCAGCTTCACGACAGGGACACTGAACACTGAAGCTTTCTTT

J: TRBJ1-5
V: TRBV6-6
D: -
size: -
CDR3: CASSSDGLSNQPQHF
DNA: TGTGCCAGCAGCTCCGACGGACTTAGCAATCAGCCCCAGCATTTT

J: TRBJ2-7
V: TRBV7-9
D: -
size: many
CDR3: CASSLTQGPYEQYF
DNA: TGTGCCAGCAGCTTAACTCAGGGGCCATACGAGCAGTACTTC

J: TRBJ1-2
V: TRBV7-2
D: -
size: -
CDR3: CASSFYREHGYTF
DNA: TGTGCCAGCAGCTTCTACAGGGAACATGGCTACACCTTC

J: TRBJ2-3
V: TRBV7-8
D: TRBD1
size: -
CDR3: CASMKGRGSGDTQYF
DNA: TGTGCCAGCATGAAGGGCAGGGGGAGTGGGGATACGCAGTATTTT

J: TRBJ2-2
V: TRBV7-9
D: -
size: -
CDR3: CASSDKADTGELFF
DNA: TGTGCCAGCAGCGACAAAGCAGACACCGGGGAGCTGTTTTTT

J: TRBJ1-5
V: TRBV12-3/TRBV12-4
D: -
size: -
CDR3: CASSQGLVQPQHF
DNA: TGTGCCAGCAGTCAGGGTTTGGTTCAGCCCCAGCATTTT

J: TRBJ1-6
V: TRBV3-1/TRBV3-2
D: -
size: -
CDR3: CASSQAQGNSPLHF
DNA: TGTGCCAGCAGCCAGGCCCAGGGGAACTCACCCCTCCACTTT

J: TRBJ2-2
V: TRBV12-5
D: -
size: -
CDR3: CASGQGSANTGELFF
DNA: TGTGCTAGTGGCCAGGGGAGCGCGAACACCGGGGAGCTGTTTTTT

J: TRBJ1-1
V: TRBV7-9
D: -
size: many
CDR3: CASSLDVGGALNTEAFF
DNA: TGTGCCAGCAGCTTAGATGTAGGGGGGGCCTTGAACACTGAAGCTTTCTTT

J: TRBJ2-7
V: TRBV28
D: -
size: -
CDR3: CASSLAGHYEQYF
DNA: TGTGCCAGCAGTTTAGCGGGGCACTACGAGCAGTACTTC

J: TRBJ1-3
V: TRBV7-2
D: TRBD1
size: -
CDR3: CASSLDRGGSGNTIYF
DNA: TGTGCCAGCAGCCTGGACAGGGGTGGCTCTGGAAACACCATATATTTT

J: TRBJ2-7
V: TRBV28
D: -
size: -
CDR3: CASSTRDTLEQYF
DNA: TGTGCCAGCAGTACTAGGGACACCCTCGAGCAGTACTTC

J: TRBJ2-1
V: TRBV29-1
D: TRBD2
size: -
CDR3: CSVPTVTSGTPYNEQFF
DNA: TGCAGCGTTCCCACCGTGACTAGCGGGACGCCCTACAATGAGCAGTTCTTC

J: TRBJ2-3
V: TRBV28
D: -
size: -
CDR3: CASLGRGTQYF
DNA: TGTGCCAGCCTCGGACGGGGGACGCAGTATTTT

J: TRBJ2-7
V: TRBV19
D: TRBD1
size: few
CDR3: CASSIGQGETYEQYF
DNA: TGTGCCAGTAGTATAGGGCAGGGGGAAACCTACGAGCAGTACTTC

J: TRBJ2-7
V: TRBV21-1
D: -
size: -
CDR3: CASSKETAGGPHEQYF
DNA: TGTGCCAGCAGCAAAGAAACCGCGGGAGGGCCGCACGAGCAGTACTTC

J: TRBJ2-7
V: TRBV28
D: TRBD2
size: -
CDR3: CASRKGLARHEQYF
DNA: TGTGCCAGCAGAAAGGGACTAGCGAGGCACGAGCAGTACTTC

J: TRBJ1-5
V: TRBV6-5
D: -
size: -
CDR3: CASSRRGGNQPQHF
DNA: TGTGCCAGCAGCCGTCGGGGGGGCAATCAGCCCCAGCATTTT

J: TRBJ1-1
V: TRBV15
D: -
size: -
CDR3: CATSREPGSGAAFF
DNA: TGTGCCACCAGCAGAGAGCCGGGCAGCGGGGCAGCTTTCTTT

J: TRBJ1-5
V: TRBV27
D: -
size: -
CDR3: CASSLTGTSNQPQHF
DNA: TGTGCCAGCAGTCTCACCGGGACAAGCAATCAGCCCCAGCATTTT

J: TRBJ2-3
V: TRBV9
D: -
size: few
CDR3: CASSEPRGGTDTQYF
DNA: TGTGCCAGCAGTGAACCCAGGGGAGGCACAGATACGCAGTATTTT

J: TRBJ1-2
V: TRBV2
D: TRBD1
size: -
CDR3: CARWGQGAANYGYTF
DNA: TGTGCCAGATGGGGACAGGGGGCAGCGAACTATGGCTACACCTTC

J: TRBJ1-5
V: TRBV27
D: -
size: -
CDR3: CASSLSTGPNQPQHF
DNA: TGTGCCAGCAGTTTATCAACAGGCCCTAATCAGCCCCAGCATTTT

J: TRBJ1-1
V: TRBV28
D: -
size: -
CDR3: CASSWGPLGTEAFF
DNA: TGTGCCAGCAGTTGGGGCCCGTTGGGCACTGAAGCTTTCTTT

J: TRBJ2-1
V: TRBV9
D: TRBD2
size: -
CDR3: CASSPRTSGNSYNEQFF
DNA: TGTGCCAGCAGCCCACGGACTAGCGGGAACTCCTACAATGAGCAGTTCTTC

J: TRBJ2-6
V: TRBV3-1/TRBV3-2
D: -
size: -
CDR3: CASSQEGGPGANVLTF
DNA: TGTGCCAGCAGCCAAGAGGGGGGGCCTGGGGCCAACGTCCTGACTTTC

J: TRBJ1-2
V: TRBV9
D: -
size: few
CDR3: CASSEEALIGGYTF
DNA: TGTGCCAGCAGCGAGGAGGCTTTAATTGGTGGCTACACCTTC

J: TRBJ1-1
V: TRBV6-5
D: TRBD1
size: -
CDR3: CASRDRVGEAFF
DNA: TGTGCCAGCAGAGACAGGGTCGGTGAAGCTTTCTTT

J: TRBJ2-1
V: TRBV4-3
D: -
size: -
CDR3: CASSQDRGAGEQFF
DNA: TGCGCCAGCAGCCAAGATCGGGGGGCCGGTGAGCAGTTCTTC

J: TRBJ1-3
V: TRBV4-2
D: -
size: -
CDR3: CASSQEGQTWGNTIYF
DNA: TGTGCCAGCAGCCAAGAGGGGCAGACCTGGGGAAACACCATATATTTT

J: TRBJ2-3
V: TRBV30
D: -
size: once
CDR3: CAWSSLGSTDTQYF
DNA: TGTGCCTGGAGTAGTCTGGGCTCCACAGATACGCAGTATTTT

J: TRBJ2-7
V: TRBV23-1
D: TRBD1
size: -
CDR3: CASSQSHRGSYEQYF
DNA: TGCGCCAGCAGTCAATCCCACAGGGGCTCCTACGAGCAGTACTTC

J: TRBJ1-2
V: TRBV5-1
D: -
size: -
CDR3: CASSFGTPGSYGYTF
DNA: TGCGCCAGCAGCTTCGGGACACCTGGGAGCTATGGCTACACCTTC

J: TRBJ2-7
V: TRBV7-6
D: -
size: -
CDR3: CASSSNFVQGRHEQYF
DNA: TGTGCCAGCAGCTCGAATTTCGTACAGGGTCGGCACGAGCAGTACTTC

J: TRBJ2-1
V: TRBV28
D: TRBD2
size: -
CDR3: CASSLLAAYNEQFF
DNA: TGTGCCAGCAGTTTACTAGCGGCCTACAATGAGCAGTTCTTC

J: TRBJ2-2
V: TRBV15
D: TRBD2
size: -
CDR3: CATSREAGGNTGELFF
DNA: TGTGCCACCAGCAGGGAAGCGGGAGGCAACACCGGGGAGCTGTTTTTT

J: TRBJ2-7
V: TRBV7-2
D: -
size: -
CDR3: CASSLAGVPYEQYF
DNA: TGTGCCAGCAGCTTAGCGGGAGTACCCTACGAGCAGTACTTC